The next 20 T cell receptor beta chains were all read from a single sample in a study of T-cell reconstitution after alpha-beta-depleted transplantation in children. Library preparation (for TCRbeta) was performed with unique molecular identifiers. MiXCR, applied by TCRdb to the PCR reads, yields one record per CDR3 protein. The repertoire has some 640,000 distinct CDR3 sequences, around 17% of them found once; the top ten carry under 1.2%. The specimen was PBMCs from the stem cell graft donor, collected from the stem cell graft. These TCRs come from a human donor who donated a stem cell graft to a child with acute myeloid leukemia.

The CDR3 loop is CASSHGPAYEQYF. The CDR3 DNA follows: TGTGCCAGCAGCCACGGACCGGCCTACGAGCAGTACTTC. The chain links TRBV7-9 to TRBJ2-7; no reliable D call. V lost 5 bases and J 2 bases, leaving 10 bases between the germline ends. The CDR3 runs 13 residues. In germline, CDR1 is SEHNR, CDR2 FQNEAQ (reference sequence). Full variable domain (outside the CDR3, taken from reference TRBV7-9 and TRBJ2-7): DTGVSQNPRHKITKRGQNVTFRCDPISEHNRLYWYRQTLGQGPEFLTYFQNEAQLEKSRLLSDRFSAERPKGSFSTLEIQRTEQGDSAMYLCASSHGPAYEQYFGPGTRLTVT.

This clonotype was picked up many times. J is TRBJ1-1 and V is TRBV5-6; 8 bases fit TRBD1. Germline V lookup: CDR1 SGHDT, CDR2 YYEEEE. The V segment lost 7 bases and the J segment 1 base; nucleotides outside the gene matches: 3. The CDR3 is 13 amino acids. CDR3 sequence: CASGTGQNTEAFF. DNA for the CDR3: TGTGCCAGCGGGACAGGACAGAACACTGAAGCTTTCTTT.

This clonotype was seen only a few times. The rearrangement links TRBV12-3 or TRBV12-4 to TRBJ2-2; 9 bases match TRBD2. V was pared by 10 bases and J by 6 bases, with 6 bases of the junction left unmatched. The CDR3 runs to 13 residues. CDR3 protein: CATPTSGSGELFF. The DNA of the CDR3 is TGTGCCACCCCGACTAGCGGATCCGGGGAGCTGTTTTTT.

The chain carries TRBV18 and TRBJ2-3; 7 positions agree with TRBD1. The CDR3 loop spans 14 amino acids. CDR1 KGHSH and CDR2 LQKENI come from the germline V gene. V trimming: 2 bases; J trimming: 4 bases; junction bases outside the gene matches: 3. The CDR3 spells CASSPSGQADTQYF. CDR3 sequence (DNA): TGTGCCAGCTCACCATCCGGACAGGCAGATACGCAGTATTTT. The whole variable domain, filled in from reference TRBV18 and TRBJ2-3, reads NAGVMQNPRHLVRRRGQEARLRCSPMKGHSHVYWYRQLPEEGLKFMVYLQKENIIDESGMPKERFSAEFPKEGPSILRIQQVVRGDSAAYFCASSPSGQADTQYFGPGTRLTVL.

This clonotype was found many times. This chain connects TRBV29-1 to TRBJ2-7; D perhaps matches TRBD1 (6 bases). From germline, CDR1 is SQVTM and CDR2 ANQGSEA. This CDR3 comprises 12 residues. The V end was cut by 7 bases, the J end by 4 bases, with 14 bases between. DNA for the CDR3: TGCAGCGCTGCCCCAGGGGCGTACGAGCAGTACTTC. This encodes CSAAPGAYEQYF.

The chain recombines TRBV12-3 or TRBV12-4 with TRBJ1-4; D remains ambiguous. The CDR3 length is 12 residues. V dropped 5 bases and J dropped 8 bases, with 9 bases sitting between them. CDR3 sequence reads: CASSQLQEKLFF. The CDR3 DNA follows: TGTGCCAGCAGTCAGCTCCAGGAAAAACTGTTTTTT.

The V call is TRBV10-3, the J call TRBJ2-3; TRBD1 or TRBD2 may be the D gene (6 bases each). CDR1 is ENHRY, CDR2 SYGVKD, per germline. Trimming removed 0 bases at V and 0 bases at J, with 13 bases between. CDR3 length: 17 amino acids. The CDR3 DNA is TGTGCCATCAGTGAGTCGAGGGGGGACCCTAGCACAGATACGCAGTATTTT. Its protein product is CAISESRGDPSTDTQYF.

This clonotype has ten or more counts. This sequence joins TRBV29-1 and TRBJ1-5, with D maybe TRBD1 (5 bases). Germline V gene data show CDR1 as SQVTM and CDR2 as ANQGSEA. The CDR3 covers 15 residues. Trimming left V 6 bases short and J 0 bases short, with 15 bases between. For the CDR3, the DNA is TGCAGCGTGGCAACGCGAGGGGATAGCAATCAGCCCCAGCATTTT. Amino acid sequence: CSVATRGDSNQPQHF.

This clonotype has only a few counts. This chain connects TRBV6-5 to TRBJ1-1; a weak D match, TRBD1 (5 bases). Germline V gives CDR1 MNHEY, CDR2 SVGAGI. CDR3 length: 13 residues. The V end lost 6 bases, the J end lost 1 base, and 9 bases lay between the germline ends. CDR3 sequence (DNA): TGTGCCAGCAGGGTGACAGCGAACACTGAAGCTTTCTTT. It specifies CASRVTANTEAFF.

This clonotype was detected ten times or more. J is TRBJ2-5 and V is TRBV29-1; no firm D call. Germline-derived CDR1 and CDR2 are SQVTM and ANQGSEA. This CDR3 contains 11 residues. The germline V and J ends were trimmed by 7 bases and 5 bases, with 11 bases remaining between them. The CDR3 spells CSAQSVETQYF. The CDR3 DNA reads TGCAGCGCCCAATCAGTGGAGACCCAGTACTTC.

The V call is TRBV6-5, the J call TRBJ1-5, with D hard to call. V was clipped by 0 bases and J by 4 bases, with 10 bases between them. The CDR3 extends over 15 amino acids. CDR1 is MNHEY and CDR2 is SVGAGI in the germline V gene. CDR3 coding DNA: TGTGCCAGCAGTTACTCGGCGGGGAGAAATCAGCCCCAGCATTTT. Amino acids: CASSYSAGRNQPQHF.

This clonotype was picked up a small number of times. The V call is TRBV5-1, the J call TRBJ2-1; the D is unclear. V shed 0 bases and J shed 6 bases, with 10 bases lying between them. The germline V gene encodes CDR1 SGHRS and CDR2 YFSETQ. The CDR3 spans 14 residues. The CDR3, as DNA: TGCGCCAGCAGCTTGGCCAATCGGCTCAATGAGCAGTTCTTC. This encodes CASSLANRLNEQFF.

The chain links TRBV5-6 to TRBJ2-1; 8 bases fit TRBD2. The V gene end was trimmed by 6 bases and the J gene end by 12 bases; junction bases not matched to a gene: 17. In germline, CDR1 is SGHDT, CDR2 YYEEEE. The CDR3 is 15 residues long. In DNA form, the CDR3 reads TGTGCCAGCAACTCGGTAGCGGGGCCCGGGAAAGGGCAGTTCTTC. Encoded protein: CASNSVAGPGKGQFF.

This clonotype was detected once. The V call is TRBV11-1, the J call TRBJ1-3; 7 bases line up with TRBD1. The germline gives CDR1 SGHAT, CDR2 FQDESV (reference sequence). CDR3 length equals 18 residues. The J segment lost 0 bases and the V segment lost 1 base, leaving 9 bases of the junction unmatched. CDR3: CASSLVGRQGPSGNTIYF. For the CDR3, the DNA is TGTGCCAGCAGCTTAGTGGGGAGACAGGGCCCCTCTGGAAACACCATATATTTT.

The V gene is TRBV6-1, the J gene TRBJ2-6; TRBD1 might be the D (6 bases). V lost 6 bases and J 4 bases, leaving 10 bases between the germline ends. Germline values: CDR1 MNHNS, CDR2 SASEGT. CDR3 length: 14 residues. Here the CDR3 DNA reads TGTGCCAGCAGGCAGGGGTACGGGGCCAACGTCCTGACTTTC. Its protein product is CASRQGYGANVLTF.

This clonotype was picked up many times. The V gene is TRBV20-1, the J gene TRBJ2-1, with D maybe TRBD2 (6 bases). The CDR3 contains 13 residues. The ends were cut back, 3 bases at V and 7 bases at J, with 13 bases in the middle. Germline V gene data show CDR1 as DFQATT and CDR2 as SNEGSKA (reference sequence). CDR3 residues: CSASRRLANEQFF. DNA of the CDR3: TGCAGTGCTAGCCGTCGGCTAGCGAATGAGCAGTTCTTC.

This clonotype came up a few times. The chain has TRBV5-6 and TRBJ2-1, with a weak D call TRBD2 (7 bases). V lost 5 bases to trimming and J lost 0 bases, with 21 bases between them. The CDR3 is 18 amino acids. CDR1 and CDR2 from the germline V gene are SGHDT and YYEEEE. CDR3 nucleotide sequence: TGTGCCAGCAGTTTCCCTCGCGGGGGCCTTACCTCCTACAATGAGCAGTTCTTC. Amino acids: CASSFPRGGLTSYNEQFF. The whole variable domain, remainder taken from reference TRBV5-6 and TRBJ2-1, is DAGVTQSPTHLIKTRGQQVTLRCSPKSGHDTVSWYQQALGQGPQFIFQYYEEEERQRGNFPDRFSGHQFPNYSSELNVNALLLGDSALYLCASSFPRGGLTSYNEQFFGPGTRLTVL.

The sample holds many counts of this clonotype. CDR3 DNA sequence: TGTGCCAGCAGCCCACAGACTAGCGGTCAGTATTTT. This encodes CASSPQTSGQYF. J is TRBJ2-3 and V is TRBV7-2; 9 bases fit TRBD2. V gave up 5 bases and J gave up 12 bases; unmatched junction bases: 6. The length of the CDR3 is 12 residues. Germline-derived CDR1 and CDR2 are SGHTA and FQGNSA.

A remark on this clonotype: A much bigger clone sits one base away, suggesting this may be a read error. The chain recombines TRBV20-1 with TRBJ1-6; no firm D call. V lost 8 bases to trimming and J lost 9 bases, with 17 bases between them. Germline V CDR1 and CDR2: DFQATT, SNEGSKA (reference sequence). The CDR3 runs 13 residues. The CDR3 DNA sequence: TGCAGTAGGGAGACAACTAACTCTTCACCCCTCCACTTT. It yields the protein CSRETTNSSPLHF.

This clonotype was found a few times. The J gene is TRBJ2-7, the V gene TRBV6-6; 7 bases align to TRBD2. Germline CDR1 is MNHNY and CDR2 is SVGAGI (reference sequence). The CDR3 has 13 residues. Losses at the gene ends were 2 bases for V and 3 bases for J; bases not matched to a gene: 1. CDR3 loop: CASSYGTIYEQYF. The CDR3 DNA reads as TGTGCCAGCAGTTACGGGACTATCTACGAGCAGTACTTC.